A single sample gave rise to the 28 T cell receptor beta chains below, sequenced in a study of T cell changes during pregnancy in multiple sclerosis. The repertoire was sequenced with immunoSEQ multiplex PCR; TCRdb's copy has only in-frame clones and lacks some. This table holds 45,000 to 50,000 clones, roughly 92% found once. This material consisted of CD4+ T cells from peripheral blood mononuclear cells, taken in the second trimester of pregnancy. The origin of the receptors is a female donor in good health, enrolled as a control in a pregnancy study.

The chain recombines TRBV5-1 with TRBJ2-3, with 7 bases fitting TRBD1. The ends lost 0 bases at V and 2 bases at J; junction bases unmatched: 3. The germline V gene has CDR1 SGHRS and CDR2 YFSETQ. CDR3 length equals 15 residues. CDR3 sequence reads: CASSLEGQNTDTQYF. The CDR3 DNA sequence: TGCGCCAGCAGCTTGGAGGGACAGAACACAGATACGCAGTATTTT.

The CDR3 reads CASSFSDYLYEQYF. CDR3 nucleotide sequence: TGCGCCAGCAGCTTCTCGGACTACCTCTACGAGCAGTACTTC. The chain carries TRBV5-1 and TRBJ2-7, with TRBD2 as a possible D gene (6 bases). The CDR3 is made up of 14 amino acids. The V and J ends lost 2 bases and 3 bases respectively, with 12 bases between them. CDR1 and CDR2 from the germline V gene are SGHRS and YFSETQ.

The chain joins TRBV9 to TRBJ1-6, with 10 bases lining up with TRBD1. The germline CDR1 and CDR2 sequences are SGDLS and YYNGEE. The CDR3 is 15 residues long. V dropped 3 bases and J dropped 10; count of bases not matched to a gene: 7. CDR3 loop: CASSATGTGDSPLHF. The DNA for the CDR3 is TGTGCCAGCAGCGCCACCGGGACAGGGGACTCACCCCTCCACTTT.

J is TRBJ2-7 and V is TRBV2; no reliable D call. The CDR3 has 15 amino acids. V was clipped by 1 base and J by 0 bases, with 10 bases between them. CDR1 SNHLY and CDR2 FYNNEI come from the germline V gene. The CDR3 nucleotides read TGTGCCAGCAGTGAAGGGCAGACTGGCTCCTACGAGCAGTACTTC. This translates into CASSEGQTGSYEQYF.

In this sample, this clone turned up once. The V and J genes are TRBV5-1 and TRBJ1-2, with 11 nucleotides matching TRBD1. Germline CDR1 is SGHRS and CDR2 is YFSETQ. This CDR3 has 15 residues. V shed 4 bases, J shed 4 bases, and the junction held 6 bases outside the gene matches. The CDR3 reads CASSMDRGRGYGYTF. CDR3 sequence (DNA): TGCGCCAGCAGCATGGACAGGGGGCGCGGCTATGGCTACACCTTC.

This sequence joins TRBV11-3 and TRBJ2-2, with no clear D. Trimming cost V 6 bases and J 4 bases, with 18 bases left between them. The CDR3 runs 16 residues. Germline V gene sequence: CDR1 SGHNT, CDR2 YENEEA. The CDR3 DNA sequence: TGTGCCAGCAGGAGTCGTGGCCGGCGGAGCACCGGGGAGCTGTTTTTT. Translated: CASRSRGRRSTGELFF.

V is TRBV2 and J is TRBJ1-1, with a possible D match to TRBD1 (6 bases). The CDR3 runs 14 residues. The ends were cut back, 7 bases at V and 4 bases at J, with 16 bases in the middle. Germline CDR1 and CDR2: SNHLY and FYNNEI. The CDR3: CASIGTFLSTEAFF. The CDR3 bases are TGTGCCAGCATTGGGACATTCTTGAGCACTGAAGCTTTCTTT.

The CDR3 nucleotides read TGCAGCGTTTCAGAGAGCGGACAGGGGAATGAGCAGTTCTTC. Protein product: CSVSESGQGNEQFF. This rearrangement joins TRBV29-1 to TRBJ2-1; 9 bases are shared with TRBD1. V shed 5 bases, J shed 7 bases, and the junction held 9 bases outside the gene matches. CDR3 length: 14 residues. CDR1 and CDR2 (germline): SQVTM, ANQGSEA.

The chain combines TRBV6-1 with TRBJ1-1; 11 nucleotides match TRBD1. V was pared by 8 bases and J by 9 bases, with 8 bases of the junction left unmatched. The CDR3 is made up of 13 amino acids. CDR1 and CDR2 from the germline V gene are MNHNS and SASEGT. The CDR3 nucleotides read TGTGCCAGCCCCCGGGACAGGGGGGAAAAAGCTTTCTTT. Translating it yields CASPRDRGEKAFF.

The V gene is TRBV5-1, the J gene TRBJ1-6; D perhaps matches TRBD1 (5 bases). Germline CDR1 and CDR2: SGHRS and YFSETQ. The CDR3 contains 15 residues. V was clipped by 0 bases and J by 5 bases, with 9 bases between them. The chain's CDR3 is CASSLGTGNNSPLHF. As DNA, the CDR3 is TGCGCCAGCAGCTTGGGAACAGGAAATAATTCACCCCTCCACTTT.

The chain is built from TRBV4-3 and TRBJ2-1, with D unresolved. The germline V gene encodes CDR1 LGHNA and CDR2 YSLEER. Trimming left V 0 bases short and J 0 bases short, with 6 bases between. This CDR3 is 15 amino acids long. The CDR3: CASSQEALSYNEQFF. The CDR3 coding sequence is TGCGCCAGCAGCCAAGAGGCTCTCTCCTACAATGAGCAGTTCTTC.

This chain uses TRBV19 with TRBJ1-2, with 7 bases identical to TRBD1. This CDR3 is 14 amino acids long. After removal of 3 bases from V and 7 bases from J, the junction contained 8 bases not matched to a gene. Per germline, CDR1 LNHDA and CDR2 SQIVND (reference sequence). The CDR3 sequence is CASSISPTGSGYTF. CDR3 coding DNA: TGTGCCAGTAGTATCTCGCCGACAGGGTCTGGCTACACCTTC.

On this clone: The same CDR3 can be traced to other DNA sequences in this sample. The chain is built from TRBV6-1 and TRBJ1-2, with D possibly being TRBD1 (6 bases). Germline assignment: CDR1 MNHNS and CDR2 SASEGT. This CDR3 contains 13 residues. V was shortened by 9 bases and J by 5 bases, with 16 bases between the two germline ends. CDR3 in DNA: TGTGCCAGTCGGTTGGACAGAGAGTATGGCTACACCTTC. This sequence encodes CASRLDREYGYTF.

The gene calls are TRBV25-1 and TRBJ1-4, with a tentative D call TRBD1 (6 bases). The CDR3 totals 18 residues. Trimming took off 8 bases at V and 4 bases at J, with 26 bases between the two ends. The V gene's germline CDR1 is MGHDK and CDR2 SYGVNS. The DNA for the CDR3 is TGTGCCAGCTCCAACTGGGCCGGGACATGGGATAATAATGAAAAACTGTTTTTT. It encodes CASSNWAGTWDNNEKLFF.

CDR3 in DNA: TGCAGTGCCCTTTTCCGCGTGCAGTTCTTC. Protein sequence: CSALFRVQFF. The chain carries TRBV20-1 and TRBJ2-1; no clear D gene. Trimming pared 6 bases from V and 12 bases from J, leaving 12 bases between. Germline CDR1 reads DFQATT; CDR2 reads SNEGSKA (reference sequence). This CDR3 comprises 10 residues.

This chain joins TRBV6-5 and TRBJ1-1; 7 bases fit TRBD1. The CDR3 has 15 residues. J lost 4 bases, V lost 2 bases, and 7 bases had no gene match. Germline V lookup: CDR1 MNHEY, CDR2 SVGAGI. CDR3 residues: CASSYDRDDRTEAFF. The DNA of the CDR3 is TGTGCCAGCAGTTACGACAGGGACGATCGCACTGAAGCTTTCTTT.

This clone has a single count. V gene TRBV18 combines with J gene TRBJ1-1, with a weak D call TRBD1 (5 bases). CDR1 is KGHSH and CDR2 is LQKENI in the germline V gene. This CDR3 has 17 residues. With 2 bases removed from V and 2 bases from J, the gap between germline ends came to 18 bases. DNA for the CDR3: TGTGCCAGCTCACCAGTAGACGAGACAGCAATCAACACTGAAGCTTTCTTT. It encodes CASSPVDETAINTEAFF.

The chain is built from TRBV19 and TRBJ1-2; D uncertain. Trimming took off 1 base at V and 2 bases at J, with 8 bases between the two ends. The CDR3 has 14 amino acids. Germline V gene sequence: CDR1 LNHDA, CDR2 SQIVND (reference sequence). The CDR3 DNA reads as TGTGCCAGTAGTATAGGGCAGAACAACTATGGCTACACCTTC. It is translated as CASSIGQNNYGYTF.

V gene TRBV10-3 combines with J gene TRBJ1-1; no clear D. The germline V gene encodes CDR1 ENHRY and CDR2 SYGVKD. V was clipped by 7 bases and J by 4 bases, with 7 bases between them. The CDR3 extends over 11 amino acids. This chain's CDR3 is CAITGSTEAFF. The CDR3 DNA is TGTGCCATCACCGGGAGCACTGAAGCTTTCTTT.

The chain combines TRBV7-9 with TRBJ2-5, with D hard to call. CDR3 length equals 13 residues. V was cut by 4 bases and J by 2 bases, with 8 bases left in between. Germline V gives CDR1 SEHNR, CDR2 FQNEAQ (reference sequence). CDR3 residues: CASSSDIQETQYF. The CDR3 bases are TGTGCCAGCAGCTCCGACATTCAAGAGACCCAGTACTTC.

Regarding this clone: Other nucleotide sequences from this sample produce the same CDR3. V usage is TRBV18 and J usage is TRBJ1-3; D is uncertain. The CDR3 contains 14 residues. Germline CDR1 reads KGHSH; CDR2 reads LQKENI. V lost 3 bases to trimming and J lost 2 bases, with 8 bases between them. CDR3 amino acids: CASSPDSPGNTIYF. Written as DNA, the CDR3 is TGTGCCAGCTCACCGGACTCCCCTGGAAACACCATATATTTT.

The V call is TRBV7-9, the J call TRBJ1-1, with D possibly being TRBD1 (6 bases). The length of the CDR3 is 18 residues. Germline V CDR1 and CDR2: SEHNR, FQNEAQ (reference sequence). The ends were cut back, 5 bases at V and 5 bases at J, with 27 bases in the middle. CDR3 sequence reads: CASSPQPGGPGGITEAFF. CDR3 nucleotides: TGTGCCAGCAGCCCTCAACCCGGGGGGCCGGGGGGAATAACTGAAGCTTTCTTT.

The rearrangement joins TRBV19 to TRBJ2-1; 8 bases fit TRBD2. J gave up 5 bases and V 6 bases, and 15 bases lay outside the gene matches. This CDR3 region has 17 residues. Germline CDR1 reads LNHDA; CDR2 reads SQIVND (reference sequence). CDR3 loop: CASRGASGSLADNEQFF. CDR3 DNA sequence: TGTGCCAGTAGAGGGGCTAGCGGGTCCTTGGCGGACAATGAGCAGTTCTTC.

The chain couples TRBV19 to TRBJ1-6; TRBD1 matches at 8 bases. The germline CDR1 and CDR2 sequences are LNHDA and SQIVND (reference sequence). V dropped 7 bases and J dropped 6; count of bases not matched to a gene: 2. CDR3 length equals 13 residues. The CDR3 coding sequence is TGTGCCAGTAACAGGGGGGGTAATTCACCCCTCCACTTT. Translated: CASNRGGNSPLHF.

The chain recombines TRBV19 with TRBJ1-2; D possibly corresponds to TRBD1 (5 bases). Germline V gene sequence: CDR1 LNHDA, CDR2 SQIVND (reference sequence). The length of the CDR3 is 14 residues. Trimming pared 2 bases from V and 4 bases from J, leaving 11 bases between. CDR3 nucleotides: TGTGCCAGTAGTATATCCAGGGATAGCTATGGCTACACCTTC. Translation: CASSISRDSYGYTF. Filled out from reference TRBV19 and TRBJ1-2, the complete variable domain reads DGGITQSPKYLFRKEGQNVTLSCEQNLNHDAMYWYRQDPGQGLRLIYYSQIVNDFQKGDIAEGYSVSREKKESFPLTVTSAQKNPTAFYLCASSISRDSYGYTFGSGTRLTVV.

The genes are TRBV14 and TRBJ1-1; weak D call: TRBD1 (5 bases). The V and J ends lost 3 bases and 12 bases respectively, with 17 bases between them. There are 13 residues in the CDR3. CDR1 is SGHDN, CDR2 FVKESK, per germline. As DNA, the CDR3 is TGTGCCAGCAGCCAGGCTCGGTGGGGGGGAACTTTCTTT. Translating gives CASSQARWGGTFF.

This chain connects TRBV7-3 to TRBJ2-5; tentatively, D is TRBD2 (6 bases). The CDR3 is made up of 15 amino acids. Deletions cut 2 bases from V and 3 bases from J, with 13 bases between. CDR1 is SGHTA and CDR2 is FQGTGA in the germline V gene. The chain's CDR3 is CASSLGGTLKETQYF. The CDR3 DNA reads TGTGCCAGCAGCTTAGGCGGGACCTTAAAAGAGACCCAGTACTTC. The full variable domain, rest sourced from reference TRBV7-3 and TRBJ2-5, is GAGVSQTPSNKVTEKGKYVELRCDPISGHTALYWYRQSLGQGPEFLIYFQGTGAADDSGLPNDRFFAVRPEGSVSTLKIQRTERGDSAVYLCASSLGGTLKETQYFGPGTRLLVL.

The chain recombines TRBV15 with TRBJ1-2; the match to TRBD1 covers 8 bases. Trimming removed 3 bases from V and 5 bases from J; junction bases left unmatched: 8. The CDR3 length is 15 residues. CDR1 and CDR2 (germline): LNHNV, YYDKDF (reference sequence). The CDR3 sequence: CATSRAGQGLYGYTF. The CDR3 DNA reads TGTGCCACCAGCAGGGCCGGACAGGGTCTATATGGCTACACCTTC. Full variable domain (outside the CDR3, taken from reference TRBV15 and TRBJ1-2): DAMVIQNPRYQVTQFGKPVTLSCSQTLNHNVMYWYQQKSSQAPKLLFHYYDKDFNNEADTPDNFQSRRPNTSFCFLDIRSPGLGDTAMYLCATSRAGQGLYGYTFGSGTRLTVV.